A single T cell receptor (beta chain) is shown here with its context. This clonotype was seen many times. This clone's antigen is unknown. It has no much larger one-base neighbor in the sample; base qualities were not kept. The sample's time point label, decoded: persistent/refractory GD, antithyroid drugs over 5 years with positive TRAb. RNA was extracted from PBMCs in TRIzol for both TCR sequencing and RNA sequencing. The diagnosis of Graves' disease followed American Thyroid Association guidelines. Patients were recruited from an endocrinology department in Xi'an, China. Each patient gave approximately 10 milliliters of peripheral blood, collected in an EDTA anticoagulant tube. PBMCs were isolated by Ficoll Paque Plus density gradient separation without further T cell sorting. RNA quality was checked with an Agilent 2100 Bioanalyzer and agarose gel, and concentration with a NanoDrop 2000. The data belong to a study of regulatory T cells in long-lasting Graves disease (dated by TCRdb to the early 2020s). Broadly, across the study: To count as having persistent Graves' disease, a patient had to have received antithyroid drug treatment for over 5 years with TSH receptor autoantibodies remaining persistently positive. The study took place in China and was registered as a clinical trial. A total of 33 samples underwent TCR sequencing, from roughly 13 patients with persistent Graves' disease and 20 or so patients with newly diagnosed Graves' disease. On average, persistent Graves' disease patients in the clinical cohort had been on antithyroid drugs for approximately ten years. Persistent Graves' disease patients were compared with newly diagnosed Graves' disease patients by peripheral blood TCR sequencing and RNA sequencing.

The study at large found these results: Compared with newly diagnosed patients, persistent Graves' disease patients had lower TCR Shannon entropy and fewer highly expanded clones, which suggests clonal expansion. The study examined only peripheral blood because the primary lesion, thyroid tissue, could not be accessed. A larger number of public clonotypes was shared among persistent patients (approximately 3,000) than among newly diagnosed patients (approximately 1,000). Sequencing and analysis were limited to the TCR beta chain. Persistent disease showed preferential use of TRBV28, TRBJ1-2 and TRBJ2-5, whereas newly diagnosed disease favored TRBV20-1 and TRBJ2-1. The authors noted that the small sample size was a limitation that may lower accuracy.

The method behind the library was multiplex PCR. The sequencer was an Illumina HiSeq 4000. TCR beta libraries were built with iRepertoire HTBI primers and Arm-PCR amplification of CDR3 regions. Gel purification was performed on PCR products prior to sequencing. In the source study's methods: Gene usage analysis of CDR3 amino acid clonotypes relied on the 62 TRBV and more than twelve TRBJ segments identified across samples. COPE and FqMerger were used to merge the filtered high-quality paired reads into contigs. Contigs were aligned with BLAST to IMGT TRBV, TRBD and TRBJ reference genes, and CDR3 was defined per IMGT. Clonotypes above 0.1% frequency were classified as highly expanded clones. Shannon entropy served as the measure of repertoire diversity, while the Gini coefficient captured V-J evenness. Public clonotypes were defined as clonotypes shared by more than one individual. TCRdb reprocessing: public reads trimmed at Q25 with fastp, clones called with MiXCR, in-frame beta chains kept. Rows are unified per CDR3 protein, each entry keeping the most common DNA and genes. The V and J calls, along with clone size, are taken from TCRdb and not from the paper's own processing. The sample table contains roughly 500,000 distinct CDR3 sequences; only one count was recorded for about 22% of them. The ten largest make up about an eighth of the sample.

Trimming at the junction amounts to 0 bases on V and 6 bases on J, and the germline ends lie 8 bases apart. There are 14 amino acids in the CDR3, from cysteine to phenylalanine inclusive. Of the read, only the CDR3 DNA is kept; its 42 bases are in frame from base 1. CDR1 and CDR2 (KGHDR, SFDVKD) derive from the germline V gene. The input for sequencing was peripheral blood mononuclear cells (PBMCs), taken when the disease was refractory, from a patient treated with antithyroid drugs. This receptor was taken from a female donor with Graves disease. The chain was built from TRBV24-1 and TRBJ1-5, with the identity of the D gene unclear. CDR3 reads: CATSDLVSAQPQHF. The DNA reads TGTGCCACCAGTGATTTGGTATCGGCTCAGCCCCAGCATTTT.